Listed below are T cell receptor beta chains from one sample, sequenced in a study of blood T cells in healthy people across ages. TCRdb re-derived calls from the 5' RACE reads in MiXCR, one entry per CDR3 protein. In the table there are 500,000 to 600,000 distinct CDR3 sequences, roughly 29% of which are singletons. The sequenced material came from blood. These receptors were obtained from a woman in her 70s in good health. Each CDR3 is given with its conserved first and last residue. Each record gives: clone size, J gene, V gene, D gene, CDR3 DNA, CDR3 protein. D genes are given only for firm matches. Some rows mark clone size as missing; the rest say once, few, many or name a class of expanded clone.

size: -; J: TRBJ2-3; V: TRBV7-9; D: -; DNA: TGTGCCAGCAGCCCCGGCTGGGAACGGCTAGCGCGGCAGTATTTT; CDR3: CASSPGWERLARQYF
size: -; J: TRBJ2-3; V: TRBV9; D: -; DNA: TGTGCCAGCAGCGTAGCGGGGTTCACAGATACGCAGTATTTT; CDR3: CASSVAGFTDTQYF
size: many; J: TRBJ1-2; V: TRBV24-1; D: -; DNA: TGTGCCACCAGTGAATCCTTCGGCACTCTCGGCTACACCTTC; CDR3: CATSESFGTLGYTF
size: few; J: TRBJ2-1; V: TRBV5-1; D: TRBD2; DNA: TGCGCCAGCAGCTTCGAAACTAGCGGGGGGGACTACAATGAGCAGTTCTTC; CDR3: CASSFETSGGDYNEQFF
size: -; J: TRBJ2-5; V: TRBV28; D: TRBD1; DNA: TGTGCCAGCCAGGGGGCGAGGGAGCAGTACTTC; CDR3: CASQGAREQYF
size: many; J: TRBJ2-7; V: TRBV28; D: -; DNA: TGTGCCAGCAGGAGTGGCGGGGACCTTCTCGAGCAGTACTTC; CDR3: CASRSGGDLLEQYF
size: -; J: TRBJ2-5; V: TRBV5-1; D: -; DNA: TGCGCCAGCAGCTTGCCAGGGGTAGTCTCAGAGACCCAGTACTTC; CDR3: CASSLPGVVSETQYF
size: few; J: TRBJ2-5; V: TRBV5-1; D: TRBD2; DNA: TGCGCCAGCAGCTTGGTAGGGACTAGTGGAGAGACCCAGTACTTC; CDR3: CASSLVGTSGETQYF
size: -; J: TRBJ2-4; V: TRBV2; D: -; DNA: TGTGCCAGCGTCTTACAAGGGGACATTCAGTACTTC; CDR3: CASVLQGDIQYF
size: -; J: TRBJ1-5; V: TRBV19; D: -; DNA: TGTGCCAGTAGTATAACCCCCAGGGTGGGCCAGCCCCAGCACTTT; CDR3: CASSITPRVGQPQHF
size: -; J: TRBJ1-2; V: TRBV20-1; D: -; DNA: TGCAGTGCTAGAGTCGTAGGCCCGGGCTACACCTTC; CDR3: CSARVVGPGYTF
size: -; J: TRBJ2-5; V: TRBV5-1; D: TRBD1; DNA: TGCGCCAGCAGCTTATCACCGCACCCGGGACAGGCCGAAGAGACCCAGTACTTC; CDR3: CASSLSPHPGQAEETQYF
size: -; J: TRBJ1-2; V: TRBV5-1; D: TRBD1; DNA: TGCGCCAGCAGCCGGACAGGGGGCGCCGAAAATGGCTACACCTTC; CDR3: CASSRTGGAENGYTF
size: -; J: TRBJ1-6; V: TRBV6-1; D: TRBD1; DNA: TGTGCCAGCAGTGTGGACAGGCAGTACTCCTATAATTCACCCCTCCACTTT; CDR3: CASSVDRQYSYNSPLHF
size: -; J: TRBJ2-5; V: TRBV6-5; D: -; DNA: TGTGCCAGCAGCCCTGGAGGCCGTGAAGAGACCCAGTACTTC; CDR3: CASSPGGREETQYF
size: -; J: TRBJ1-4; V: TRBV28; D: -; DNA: TGTGCCAGCAGTTCAGTCCGGGACACGGAGGGGAAACTGTTTTTT; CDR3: CASSSVRDTEGKLFF
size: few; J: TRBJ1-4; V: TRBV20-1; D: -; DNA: TGCAGCCTGCTGGGTAGTGAAAAACTGTTTTTT; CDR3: CSLLGSEKLFF
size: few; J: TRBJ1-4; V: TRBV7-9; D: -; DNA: TGTGCCAGCAGCTCCGGGGGAGGGGAAAAACTGTTTTTT; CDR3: CASSSGGGEKLFF
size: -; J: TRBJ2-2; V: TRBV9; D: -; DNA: TGTGCCAGCAGTGCTGAAGACAGGAGTCGGGCCTACGCCGGGGAGCTGTTTTTT; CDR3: CASSAEDRSRAYAGELFF
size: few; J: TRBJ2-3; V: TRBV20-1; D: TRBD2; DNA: TGCAGTGCTAGAGATCAGGGGCGGGGGGCCCCAGATACGCAGTATTTT; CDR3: CSARDQGRGAPDTQYF
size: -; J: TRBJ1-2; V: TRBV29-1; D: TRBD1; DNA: TGCAGCGTTTTACAGGGGGCAAACTATGGCTACACCTTC; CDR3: CSVLQGANYGYTF
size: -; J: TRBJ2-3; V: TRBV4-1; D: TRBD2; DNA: TGCGCCAGCAGCCACCCAGCGGGGGGAAGAACAGATACGCAGTATTTT; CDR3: CASSHPAGGRTDTQYF
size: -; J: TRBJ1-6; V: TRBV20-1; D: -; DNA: TGCAGTGCCGTGAGAGGTACGGATATGGCCCTCCACTTT; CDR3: CSAVRGTDMALHF
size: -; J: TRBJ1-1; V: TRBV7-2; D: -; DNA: TGTGCCAGCAGCCCAACGTCCTACACTGAAGCTTTCTTT; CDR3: CASSPTSYTEAFF
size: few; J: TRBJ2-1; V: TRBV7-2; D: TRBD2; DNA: TGTGCCAGCAGCCTCATCAGCGGGGGAAGCACGAATGAGCAGTTCTTC; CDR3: CASSLISGGSTNEQFF
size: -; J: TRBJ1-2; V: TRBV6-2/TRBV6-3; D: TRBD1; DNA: TGTGCCAGCAGTTACGGGGCGACAGGGGGTCTCTATGGCTACACCTTC; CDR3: CASSYGATGGLYGYTF
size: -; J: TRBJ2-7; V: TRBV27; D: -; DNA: TGTGCCAGCAGCCCAGCCCCCCCCTACGAGCAGTACTTC; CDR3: CASSPAPPYEQYF
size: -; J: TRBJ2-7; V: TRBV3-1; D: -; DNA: TGTGCCAGCAGCTTCCTTGGGGGCGAGGGCGGAGAGCAGTACTTC; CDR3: CASSFLGGEGGEQYF
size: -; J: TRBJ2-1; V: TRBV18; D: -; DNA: TGTGCCAGCTCACCACCGTATCAGCCAGGGAGCTCCTACAATGAGCAGTTCTTC; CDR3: CASSPPYQPGSSYNEQFF
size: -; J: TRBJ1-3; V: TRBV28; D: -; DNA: TGTGCCAGCAGTCTTTCAGGGTACGGAAACACCATATATTTT; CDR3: CASSLSGYGNTIYF
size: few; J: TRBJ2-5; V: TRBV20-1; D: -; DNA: TGCAGTGCTAGTGCCGCTGAGACCCAGTACTTC; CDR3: CSASAAETQYF
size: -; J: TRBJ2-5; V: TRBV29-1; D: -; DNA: TGCAGCGTTGCGGGACGTAACTCCCAAGAGACCCAGTACTTC; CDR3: CSVAGRNSQETQYF
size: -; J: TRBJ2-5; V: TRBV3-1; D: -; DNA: TGTGCCAGCAGCCACCCGGGACCTCAAGAGACCCAGTACTTC; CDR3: CASSHPGPQETQYF
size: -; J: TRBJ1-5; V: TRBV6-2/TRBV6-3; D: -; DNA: TGTGCCAGCAGAAGTCCTAATCAGCCCCAGCATTTT; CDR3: CASRSPNQPQHF
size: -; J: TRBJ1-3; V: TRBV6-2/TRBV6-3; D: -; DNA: TGTGCCAGCAGTTGGGCGGCGTTGACTGGAAACGCCATATATTTT; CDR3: CASSWAALTGNAIYF
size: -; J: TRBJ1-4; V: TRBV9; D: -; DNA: TGTGCCAGCAGCCCCGGGCCTGACACTAATGAAAAACTGTTTTTT; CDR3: CASSPGPDTNEKLFF
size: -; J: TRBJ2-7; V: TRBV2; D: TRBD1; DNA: TGTGCCAGCACCCGAGGACAGGATCCTACCTACGAGCAGTACTTC; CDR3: CASTRGQDPTYEQYF
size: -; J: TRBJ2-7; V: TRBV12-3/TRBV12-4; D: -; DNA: TGTGCCAGCAGTCAACAGGCCGCCATGAGCGAGCAGTACTTC; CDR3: CASSQQAAMSEQYF
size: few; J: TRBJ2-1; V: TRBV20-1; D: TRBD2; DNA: TGCAGTGCGGGCAGCGGGGGTGACTACAATGAGCAGTTCTTC; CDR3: CSAGSGGDYNEQFF
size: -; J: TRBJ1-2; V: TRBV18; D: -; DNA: TGTGCCAGCTCACCAGAGTTGGGTCGTGGCTACACCTTC; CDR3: CASSPELGRGYTF
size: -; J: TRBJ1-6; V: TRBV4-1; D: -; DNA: TGTGCCAGCAGCCAAGATCGGGACCTCGACGGGGATTCACCCCTCCACTTT; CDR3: CASSQDRDLDGDSPLHF
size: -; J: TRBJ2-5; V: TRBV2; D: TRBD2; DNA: TGTGCCGGTCAGACTAGCGGGGCACCCCAAGAGACCCAGTACTTC; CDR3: CAGQTSGAPQETQYF
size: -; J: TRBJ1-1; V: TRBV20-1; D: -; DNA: TGCAGTGCTCCTTGGGGGGCGCAGAGCACTGAAGCTTTCTTT; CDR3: CSAPWGAQSTEAFF
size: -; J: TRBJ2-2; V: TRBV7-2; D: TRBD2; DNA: TGTGCCAGCAGCTTAGAGCGGGGTGGCACCGGGGAGCTGTTTTTT; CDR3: CASSLERGGTGELFF
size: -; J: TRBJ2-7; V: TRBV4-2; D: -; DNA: TGTGCCAGCAGCCAAGGCAGGGCAGTATTCTACGAGCAGTACTTC; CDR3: CASSQGRAVFYEQYF
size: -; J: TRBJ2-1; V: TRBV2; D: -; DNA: TGTGCCAGCCAGACAGAAGTATACAATGAGCAGTTCTTC; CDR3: CASQTEVYNEQFF
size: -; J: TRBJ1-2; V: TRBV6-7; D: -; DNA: TGTGCCAGCAGCCTCGGGCCGAACAACTATGGCTACACCTTC; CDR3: CASSLGPNNYGYTF
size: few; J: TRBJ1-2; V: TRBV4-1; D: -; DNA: TGCGCCAGCAGCCAGGCACGGGGTCAAGGGGGGGGCTACACCTTC; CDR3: CASSQARGQGGGYTF
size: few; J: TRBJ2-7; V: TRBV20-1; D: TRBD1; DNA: TGCAGTGCTAGACCCGGGACAGGGTTCCACGAGCAGTACTTC; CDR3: CSARPGTGFHEQYF
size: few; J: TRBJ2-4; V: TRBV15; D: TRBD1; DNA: TGTGCCACCAGCGCCAAGCCCAGGGGGTTTCTGAGCATTCAGTACTTC; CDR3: CATSAKPRGFLSIQYF
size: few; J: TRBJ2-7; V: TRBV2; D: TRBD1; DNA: TGTGCCAGCAGTGAGCCCCGGGGACAGACCGGCTCCTACGAGCAGTACTTC; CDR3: CASSEPRGQTGSYEQYF
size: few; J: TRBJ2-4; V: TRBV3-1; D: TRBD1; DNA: TGTGCTAGCAGCCACAAGGGGGCCGGATTCGTGCCCAAAAACATTCAGTACTTC; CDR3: CASSHKGAGFVPKNIQYF
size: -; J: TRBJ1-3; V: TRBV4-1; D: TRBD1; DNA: TGCGCCAGCAGCCAGGACAGGGGTGGAAACACCATATATTTT; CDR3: CASSQDRGGNTIYF